This TCR beta chain was identified in a study of T cells in localized non-small cell lung cancer (dated by TCRdb to about 2020). With respect to the entire study: Comparing tumors with uninvolved tumor-adjacent lungs, the study looked at the T cell repertoires of fewer than 250 patients with early-stage NSCLC. The cohort consisted of 236 treatment-naive NSCLC patients whose localized lung tumors had been resected. The mean age of the NSCLC patients was roughly 70 years, with 120 to 150 men and 95 to 110 women. The investigation overall reported the following: Uninvolved tumor-adjacent lung showed the highest T cell clonality, higher than tumor, which suggests more focused antigenic responses in the uninvolved tumor-adjacent lung. Because multi-region tumor sequencing was not performed, intratumor heterogeneity could not be ruled out. Since the design was exploratory, TCR variables were selected using unadjusted p-values with no false-discovery rate correction. Longer overall survival was associated with higher T cell density in blood, whereas shorter survival was associated with higher clonality in adjacent lung. Of the top 100 tumor clones, a median of 57 were detected in paired uninvolved adjacent lung; about 26 were also among that lung's top 100.

At diagnosis, peripheral blood, uninvolved tumor-adjacent lung and tumor were collected and stored as a combination of fresh-frozen and FFPE material. For TCR repertoire profiling, blood samples were analyzed as peripheral blood mononuclear cells. The immunoSEQ Assay was used to sequence TCR beta CDR3 regions from DNA. The authors' analysis ran thus. To compute T cell density, TCR beta template counts were normalized to usable DNA, which was estimated by amplifying housekeeping genes. Using the preseqR package, richness was estimated by extrapolating to 120,000 templates for tissue samples and 400,000 templates for PBMC samples. Clonality was defined as one minus Pielou's evenness. To identify tissue-enriched TCRs, differential abundance testing was run on productive amino-acid clonotypes with a minimum total count of 5 and an alpha of 0.1. The Jaccard Index and the Morisita Overlap Index were used to measure repertoire overlap between compartments. GLIPH grouped TCR beta CDR3s together with public tetramer-defined viral CDR3s, and a viral motif had to include at least three viral sequences and show V-gene enrichment. This immuneACCESS table, as held by TCRdb, lists in-frame sequences with V and J called but not all clones. Of the missing ones, under half trace to an unresolved V gene in checked studies; the others have no known cause. Clone size and the V and J calls come from that table; the DNA yielded D and trimming. This sample lists fewer than 100,000 clones; more than 75% were detected once. The ten largest clones capture roughly 9.8% of the sample.

Regarding this clone: It lacks a known antigen. One junction end disagrees with the germline gene, perhaps due to a read error.

This clonotype was sampled from a female donor older than 55 with stage I lung adenocarcinoma. Sequenced here: peripheral blood, sampled before any cancer treatment.

Read as DNA, the sequence is TGTGCCATAAGTGGTGGGGGGAGTAAGGGGAATGAGCAGTTCTTC. It specifies CAISGGGSKGNEQFF. This chain joins TRBV10-3 to TRBJ2-1; perhaps TRBD2 is the D gene, with 6 bases matching. According to the germline V gene, CDR1 reads ENHRY and CDR2 reads SYGVKD. The CDR3 sequence holds 15 residues, the cysteine and phenylalanine included. Solely the CDR3 DNA is kept, with 45 bases framed from the first base.